These T cell receptor beta chains were read from a single sample in a study of glioma-infiltrating T cells after dendritic cell vaccination. The protocol was immunoSEQ multiplex PCR, while the TCRdb copy is restricted to in-frame clones and leaves out a portion. Of just over 95,000 clones in the sample, over 60% were seen once. Specimen: blood, collected before dendritic cell vaccination. These receptors came from a human donor with glioblastoma. CDR3s include the opening cysteine and the closing phenylalanine or tryptophan. A D gene is named only where the DNA matches it firmly. Rows give clone size only sometimes, using once, few, many, or a class for an expanded clone.

size | D | J | V | CDR3 | DNA
once | . | TRBJ2-1 | TRBV7-3 | CASSLDRASAEQFF | TGTGCCAGCAGCTTAGATCGGGCTAGCGCTGAGCAGTTCTTC
. | . | TRBJ2-3 | TRBV5-1 | CASSLSTDTQYF | TGCGCCAGCAGCCTAAGCACAGATACGCAGTATTTT
. | TRBD1 | TRBJ1-2 | TRBV5-8 | CASSDRRGLGGYTF | TGTGCCAGCAGCGACCGTAGGGGGCTCGGTGGCTACACCTTC
. | . | TRBJ1-2 | TRBV27 | CASSLSREHYGYTF | TGTGCCAGCAGTTTAAGTCGGGAGCACTATGGCTACACCTTC
once | . | TRBJ2-4 | TRBV7-2 | CASSALGGNIQYF | TGTGCCAGCAGCGCGTTAGGGGGAAACATTCAGTACTTC
. | . | TRBJ1-5 | TRBV19 | CASSMEEPFWGNQPQHF | TGTGCCAGTAGTATGGAGGAACCGTTTTGGGGCAATCAGCCCCAGCATTTT
. | . | TRBJ2-7 | TRBV6-5 | CASNKQGSYEQYF | TGTGCCAGCAACAAACAGGGCTCCTACGAGCAGTACTTC
. | TRBD1 | TRBJ2-2 | TRBV6-5 | CASSALGTGAGELFF | TGTGCCAGCAGCGCGCTGGGGACAGGGGCCGGGGAGCTGTTTTTT
. | . | TRBJ1-1 | TRBV5-1 | CASSPPTRPGGTEAFF | TGCGCCAGCAGCCCCCCCACCCGGCCGGGTGGCACTGAAGCTTTCTTT
. | TRBD2 | TRBJ2-3 | TRBV19 | CASSSLVAGQWNTQYF | TGTGCCAGTAGTAGTTTGGTAGCGGGACAATGGAATACGCAGTATTTT
. | . | TRBJ2-7 | TRBV2 | CASRHTSLEQYF | TGTGCCAGCAGACACACTAGCTTGGAGCAGTACTTC
. | TRBD1 | TRBJ1-1 | TRBV28 | CASSLFTGVSEAFF | TGTGCCAGCAGTTTATTCACAGGGGTGTCTGAAGCTTTCTTT
once | TRBD1 | TRBJ1-6 | TRBV25-1 | CASSGPTGDNSPLHF | TGTGCCAGCAGTGGGCCTACAGGGGATAATTCACCCCTCCACTTT
. | . | TRBJ2-3 | TRBV11-3 | CASSRGSTDTQYF | TGTGCCAGCAGCAGGGGGAGCACAGATACGCAGTATTTT
. | TRBD1 | TRBJ1-1 | TRBV6-5 | CASSPRQGTEAFF | TGTGCCAGCAGTCCAAGACAGGGCACTGAAGCTTTCTTT
. | . | TRBJ1-2 | TRBV9 | CASSVAGEEGYTF | TGTGCCAGCAGCGTAGCGGGGGAAGAGGGCTACACCTTC
. | TRBD1 | TRBJ2-2 | TRBV5-1 | CASSLGTGGTGELFF | TGCGCCAGCAGCTTGGGGACAGGCGGAACCGGGGAGCTGTTTTTT
. | TRBD1 | TRBJ1-3 | TRBV9 | CASSAAGTDIGNTIYF | TGTGCCAGCAGCGCCGCCGGGACAGATATAGGAAACACCATATATTTT
. | TRBD2 | TRBJ2-7 | TRBV5-1 | CASSLDSGDVYEQYF | TGCGCCAGCAGCTTGGATAGCGGGGACGTCTACGAGCAGTACTTC
. | . | TRBJ2-3 | TRBV28 | CASKGLTYTDTQYF | TGTGCCAGCAAAGGACTAACCTACACAGATACGCAGTATTTT
. | . | TRBJ1-2 | TRBV28 | CASSLRGNYGYTF | TGTGCCAGCAGCCTGCGGGGGAACTATGGCTACACCTTC
. | . | TRBJ1-1 | TRBV5-1 | CASSLGQATEAFF | TGCGCCAGCAGCTTGGGACAGGCGACTGAAGCTTTCTTT
. | . | TRBJ2-3 | TRBV5-1 | CASSLAGSTDTQYF | TGCGCCAGCAGCTTAGCCGGGTCCACAGATACGCAGTATTTT
. | . | TRBJ1-2 | TRBV29-1 | CSGGQSHYGYTF | TGCAGCGGGGGGCAGTCCCACTATGGCTACACCTTC
. | . | TRBJ1-5 | TRBV6-1 | CATRTSLSNQPQHF | TGTGCCACCAGGACATCCCTTAGCAATCAGCCCCAGCATTTT
. | TRBD2 | TRBJ2-3 | TRBV7-9 | CASSLRGLADTQYF | TGTGCCAGCAGCTTAAGGGGACTAGCGGATACGCAGTATTTT
. | . | TRBJ2-2 | TRBV11-3 | CASSAPTGELFF | TGTGCCAGCAGCGCGCCCACCGGGGAGCTGTTTTTT
once | TRBD1 | TRBJ1-5 | TRBV18 | CASSSRDRINQPQHF | TGTGCCAGCTCATCCCGGGACAGGATAAATCAGCCCCAGCATTTT
. | TRBD1 | TRBJ2-7 | TRBV6-5 | CASSYSGDRVNEQYF | TGTGCCAGCAGTTACTCAGGGGACAGGGTTAACGAGCAGTACTTC
. | . | TRBJ2-3 | TRBV7-2 | CASSQFADTQYF | TGTGCCAGCAGCCAGTTCGCAGATACGCAGTATTTT
. | . | TRBJ2-5 | TRBV6-6 | CASSGPQETQYF | TGCGCGTCGAGCGGGCCTCAAGAGACCCAGTACTTC
. | . | TRBJ1-1 | TRBV5-1 | CASSLGRNTEAFF | TGCGCCAGCAGCTTGGGCAGAAACACTGAAGCTTTCTTT
. | TRBD1 | TRBJ1-1 | TRBV5-4 | CASSSNRGRSTEAFF | TGTGCCAGCAGCTCCAACAGGGGGCGGAGCACTGAAGCTTTCTTT
. | . | TRBJ2-3 | TRBV13 | CASSLADTQYF | TGTGCCAGCAGCTTAGCGGATACGCAGTATTTT
. | TRBD1 | TRBJ1-5 | TRBV9 | CASSPRAGGQPQHF | TGTGCCAGCAGCCCCCGGGCAGGGGGTCAGCCCCAGCATTTT
. | . | TRBJ1-1 | TRBV9 | CASSVKDRPMNTEAFF | TGTGCCAGCAGCGTTAAGGACAGACCCATGAACACTGAAGCTTTCTTT
. | . | TRBJ1-5 | TRBV6-1 | CASSEAGAGGNHQPQHF | TGTGCCAGCAGTGAAGCGGGGGCGGGAGGTAACCATCAGCCCCAGCATTTT
few | . | TRBJ1-6 | TRBV9 | CASSVGGLTPSPLHF | TGTGCCAGCAGCGTAGGGGGACTCACGCCATCACCCCTCCACTTT
. | . | TRBJ2-3 | TRBV5-1 | CASSFAPTEGWDTQYF | TGCGCCAGCAGCTTCGCACCAACCGAGGGTTGGGATACGCAGTATTTT
. | TRBD1 | TRBJ2-7 | TRBV2 | CASRGTGTGEQYF | TGTGCCAGCAGGGGGACAGGGACGGGTGAGCAGTACTTC
. | TRBD2 | TRBJ2-1 | TRBV27 | CASSLIGERGGFEQFF | TGTGCCAGCAGTTTAATCGGGGAGCGGGGGGGATTCGAGCAGTTCTTC
. | . | TRBJ1-2 | TRBV5-6 | CASSPARDYGYTF | TGTGCCAGCAGCCCTGCCCGGGACTATGGCTACACCTTC
. | TRBD1 | TRBJ2-1 | TRBV11-2 | CASSLTLFPRGHEQFF | TGTGCCAGCAGCTTAACGTTGTTCCCTAGGGGGCATGAGCAGTTCTTC
. | TRBD1 | TRBJ2-5 | TRBV2 | CASRDREETQYF | TGTGCCAGCCGGGACAGGGAAGAGACCCAGTACTTC
. | . | TRBJ2-5 | TRBV15 | CATSRDPGQQETQYF | TGTGCCACCAGCAGAGATCCCGGACAACAAGAGACCCAGTACTTC
. | TRBD2 | TRBJ2-7 | TRBV6-5 | CASRPGGRATEQYF | TGTGCCAGCAGGCCGGGCGGGAGGGCCACCGAGCAGTACTTC
. | TRBD1 | TRBJ2-7 | TRBV28 | CASSDPGQGFTPYEQYF | TGTGCCAGCAGTGATCCGGGACAGGGGTTTACCCCCTACGAGCAGTACTTC
few | TRBD1 | TRBJ1-1 | TRBV5-1 | CASSIDRVATEAFF | TGCGCCAGCAGCATTGACAGGGTGGCCACTGAAGCTTTCTTT
. | . | TRBJ2-7 | TRBV30 | CAWSNLGVEQYF | TGTGCCTGGTCTAACCTAGGGGTCGAGCAGTACTTC